This T cell receptor (beta chain) comes out of a study of CD8 T cells in Susac syndrome. Random-hexamer reverse transcription was applied to about 0.5 to 1 ug RNA. By means of immunoSEQ multiplex PCR, TCR beta CDR3 spanning 54 Vbeta and 13 Jbeta underwent amplification. TCRdb ran MiXCR on the immunoSEQ multiplex PCR reads and lists one entry per CDR3 protein. The sample yields 120,000 to 150,000 distinct CDR3 sequences, 94% seen once. Healthy donors formed controls matched for age and sex. TEMRA cells were FACS-enriched, while CD8+ and CD4+ T cells were negatively isolated. Germline V gene sequence: CDR1 DFQATT, CDR2 SNEGSKA (reference sequence). V lost 6 bases, J lost 4 bases, and 14 bases stayed unmatched. This CDR3 spans 15 amino acids.

The rearrangement uses TRBV20-1 and TRBJ1-2; TRBD1 matches 7 bases. Sequencing was done on a sample of CD4+ T cells from PBMCs. This sequence was found in a human donor in good health. The CDR3 sequence is CSAPGQAAGSYGYTF. The CDR3 coding sequence is TGCAGTGCACCAGGACAGGCGGCAGGGTCCTATGGCTACACCTTC.